Listed here are 23 T cell receptor beta chains from one sample, sequenced in a study of blood T cell repertoires in COVID-19. Using immunoSEQ multiplex PCR, the repertoire was profiled, and TCRdb retains in-frame clones only, with some absent. The table records almost 100,000 clones, around nine tenths of them present only once. The sequenced material came from peripheral blood. The source is a man aged 45 to 65 with acute or convalescent COVID-19.

Comment on this clone: The same CDR3 also results from other DNA sequences found in this sample. The V gene is TRBV6-5, the J gene TRBJ1-2; TRBD1 agrees at 9 bases. Germline lookup yields CDR1 MNHEY and CDR2 SVGAGI. This CDR3 comprises 14 residues. J gave up 2 bases and V 5 bases, and 3 bases lay outside the gene matches. The CDR3 is CASSLGQGNYGYTF. The CDR3 coding sequence is TGTGCCAGCAGTCTCGGACAGGGGAACTATGGCTACACCTTC.

This chain links TRBV11-2 with TRBJ1-5; D may be TRBD1 (5 bases). Germline CDR1 SGHAT, CDR2 FQNNGV. With 2 bases removed from V and 0 bases from J, the gap between germline ends came to 14 bases. This CDR3 has 17 amino acids. CDR3 protein: CASSLLAGRNSNQPQHF. The CDR3, as DNA: TGTGCCAGCAGCTTATTGGCAGGGAGGAATAGCAATCAGCCCCAGCATTTT. Combining the CDR3 with reference TRBV11-2 and TRBJ1-5 gives the whole variable domain EAGVAQSPRYKIIEKRQSVAFWCNPISGHATLYWYQQILGQGPKLLIQFQNNGVVDDSQLPKDRFSAERLKGVDSTLKIQPAKLEDSAVYLCASSLLAGRNSNQPQHFGDGTRLSIL.

The V call is TRBV6-6, the J call TRBJ2-7; TRBD2 matches 11 bases. The CDR3 is 15 amino acids. Trimming took 6 bases from V and 1 from J; bases not matched to a gene: 5. CDR1 and CDR2 (germline): MNHNY, SVGAGI (reference sequence). This CDR3 reads CASRGTSGPSYEQYF. The CDR3 coding sequence is TGTGCCAGCAGGGGGACTAGCGGCCCTTCCTACGAGCAGTACTTC.

V is TRBV3-1 (or the pseudogene TRBV3-2) and J is TRBJ2-1, with 10 bases aligning to TRBD2. V gave up 5 bases and J gave up 8 bases; unmatched junction bases: 15. CDR3 size: 17 residues. In germline, CDR1 is LGHDT, CDR2 YNNKEL (reference sequence). The CDR3 is CASSGGGLAGEAYEQFF. The CDR3 DNA follows: TGTGCCAGCAGCGGAGGGGGTCTAGCGGGAGAGGCGTATGAGCAGTTCTTC.

This rearrangement joins TRBV5-5 to TRBJ2-5; no firm D call. Trimming removed 3 bases from V and 0 bases from J, with 15 bases in between. CDR3 length equals 16 residues. Germline V lookup: CDR1 SGHKS, CDR2 YYEKEE (reference sequence). This chain's CDR3 is CASSWAPHLYQETQYF. CDR3 nucleotides: TGTGCCAGCAGCTGGGCCCCACACCTGTACCAAGAGACCCAGTACTTC.

V is TRBV12-3 or TRBV12-4 and J is TRBJ2-7; D is possibly TRBD2 (5 bases). The CDR3 totals 12 residues. V gave up 8 bases and J gave up 2 bases, with 10 bases separating them. In DNA form, the CDR3 reads TGTGCCAGCCTCAGCGGAACCTACGAGCAGTACTTC. It specifies CASLSGTYEQYF.

The rearrangement links TRBV7-8 to TRBJ2-2; 7 bases map to TRBD2. Germline trimming cut 4 bases from V and 4 bases from J; bases unmatched to any gene: 9. Germline-derived CDR1 and CDR2 are SGHVS and FQNEAQ. This CDR3 has 16 residues. The chain's CDR3 is CASSSGASGTTGELFF. The DNA of the CDR3 is TGTGCCAGCAGCTCTGGGGCTAGCGGAACCACCGGGGAGCTGTTTTTT.

CDR3 region: CASSTWTSGKVGELFF. Written as DNA, the CDR3 is TGTGCCAGCAGTACCTGGACTAGCGGGAAGGTCGGGGAGCTGTTTTTT. The J gene is TRBJ2-2, the V gene TRBV6-6, with 12 bases fitting TRBD2. V dropped 5 bases and J dropped 7; count of bases not matched to a gene: 8. The CDR3 has 16 amino acids. In germline, CDR1 is MNHNY, CDR2 SVGAGI (reference sequence).

This clone was found a few times. The V gene is TRBV7-2, the J gene TRBJ2-4; D is possibly TRBD1 (5 bases). The length of the CDR3 is 13 residues. CDR1 is SGHTA and CDR2 is FQGNSA in the germline V gene. Trimming shortened V by 3 bases and J by 7 bases, and 10 bases separated the two germline ends. DNA of the CDR3: TGTGCCAGCAGCTTCACCAAGGGGAACATTCAGTACTTC. Protein: CASSFTKGNIQYF. The full variable domain, its missing parts supplied by reference TRBV7-2 and TRBJ2-4, is GAGVSQSPSNKVTEKGKDVELRCDPISGHTALYWYRQSLGQGLEFLIYFQGNSAPDKSGLPSDRFSAERTGGSVSTLTIQRTQQEDSAVYLCASSFTKGNIQYFGAGTRLSVL.

This chain connects TRBV19 to TRBJ1-1; maybe TRBD1 (6 bases). This CDR3 has 15 amino acids. Germline V gene data show CDR1 as LNHDA and CDR2 as SQIVND (reference sequence). V was pared by 4 bases and J by 3 bases, with 15 bases between. The CDR3 bases are TGTGCCAGTAGTAAAACAGGGTTCCAGGACACTGAAGCTTTCTTT. It codes for CASSKTGFQDTEAFF.

Here the CDR3 reads CATSDLPYRVFFTDTQYF. As DNA, the CDR3 is TGTGCCACCAGTGATCTACCCTATCGAGTTTTTTTCACAGATACGCAGTATTTT. The V gene is TRBV24-1, the J gene TRBJ2-3; D remains ambiguous. Germline CDR1 is KGHDR and CDR2 is SFDVKD. V was pared by 3 bases and J by 2 bases, with 20 bases between. This CDR3 spans 18 amino acids.

The V call is TRBV4-2, the J call TRBJ2-5; D gene ambiguous. V was clipped by 0 bases and J by 4 bases, with 18 bases between them. The length of the CDR3 is 17 residues. Germline V gene lookup returns CDR1 LGHNA and CDR2 YNFKEQ. CDR3 sequence: CASSQDRWQAKPETQYF. Written as DNA, the CDR3 is TGTGCCAGCAGCCAAGATCGATGGCAGGCCAAACCAGAGACCCAGTACTTC.

The gene calls are TRBV5-4 and TRBJ2-1; TRBD1 agrees at 10 bases. This CDR3 comprises 15 residues. Germline lookup yields CDR1 SGHNT and CDR2 YYREEE (reference sequence). V trimming: 0 bases; J trimming: 8 bases; junction bases outside the gene matches: 5. CDR3 loop: CASSLGGQGSHEQFF. DNA for the CDR3: TGTGCCAGCAGCTTGGGGGGACAGGGGTCCCATGAGCAGTTCTTC.

This chain links TRBV7-9 with TRBJ2-6; D is possibly TRBD1 (6 bases). The CDR3 extends over 18 amino acids. Germline CDR1 SEHNR, CDR2 FQNEAQ (reference sequence). Trimming took off 3 bases at V and 3 bases at J, with 18 bases between the two ends. The CDR3 protein is CASSFSPGVPGGANVLTF. The CDR3 DNA reads TGTGCCAGCAGCTTTTCTCCAGGGGTCCCCGGTGGGGCCAACGTCCTGACTTTC.

The chain carries TRBV18 and TRBJ2-7; TRBD1 might be the D (8 bases). This CDR3 contains 15 residues. Germline V gene data show CDR1 as KGHSH and CDR2 as LQKENI. Trimming left V 5 bases short and J 2 bases short, with 16 bases between. The CDR3 sequence: CASSSGQGGTYEQYF. CDR3 sequence (DNA): TGTGCCAGCTCATCCGGACAGGGAGGGACCTACGAGCAGTACTTC.

The chain employs TRBV5-1 and TRBJ1-1; D is ambiguous. From germline, CDR1 is SGHRS and CDR2 YFSETQ. The ends were cut back, 0 bases at V and 1 base at J, with 4 bases in the middle. The CDR3 consists of 13 residues. This chain's CDR3 is CASSLGGNTEAFF. CDR3 bases: TGCGCCAGCAGCTTGGGAGGGAACACTGAAGCTTTCTTT.

V usage is TRBV2 and J usage is TRBJ1-1; no reliable D call. Germline-derived CDR1 and CDR2 are SNHLY and FYNNEI. The ends were cut back, 1 base at V and 0 bases at J, with 15 bases in the middle. The CDR3 sequence is 17 residues long. CDR3 sequence reads: CASSEDGDPGVNTEAFF. CDR3 nucleotides: TGTGCCAGCAGTGAAGATGGGGATCCCGGGGTGAACACTGAAGCTTTCTTT.

This chain links TRBV30 with TRBJ2-7; 9 bases agree with TRBD2. Germline values: CDR1 GTSNPN, CDR2 SVGIG (reference sequence). The CDR3 spans 14 residues. After removal of 4 bases from V and 0 bases from J, the junction contained 4 bases not matched to a gene. CDR3 sequence reads: CAWTASGTSYEQYF. CDR3 coding DNA: TGTGCCTGGACCGCTAGCGGGACCTCCTACGAGCAGTACTTC.

The J gene is TRBJ1-1, the V gene TRBV27, with 7 nucleotides matching TRBD1. CDR3 size: 18 residues. CDR1 and CDR2 (germline): MNHEY, SMNVEV (reference sequence). V lost 4 bases to trimming and J lost 5 bases; unmatched junction nucleotides: 19. The CDR3 DNA is TGTGCCAGCAGTTACCCCACAGGGGTGGGTTCAAGCAATACTGAAGCTTTCTTT. Amino acids: CASSYPTGVGSSNTEAFF.

The chain couples TRBV5-4 to TRBJ2-3; TRBD2 matches at 7 bases. The CDR3 length is 13 residues. The V gene's germline CDR1 is SGHNT and CDR2 YYREEE (reference sequence). V trimming: 6 bases; J trimming: 2 bases; junction bases outside the gene matches: 3. The CDR3 sequence: CASKAGNTDTQYF. The CDR3 DNA reads TGTGCCAGCAAAGCGGGGAACACAGATACGCAGTATTTT. Together with reference TRBV5-4 and TRBJ2-3, the CDR3 gives the full variable domain: ETGVTQSPTHLIKTRGQQVTLRCSSQSGHNTVSWYQQALGQGPQFIFQYYREEENGRGNFPPRFSGLQFPNYSSELNVNALELDDSALYLCASKAGNTDTQYFGPGTRLTVL.

This chain joins TRBV19 and TRBJ2-3; D is perhaps TRBD1 (5 bases). The V end was cut by 9 bases, the J end by 2 bases, with 15 bases between. This CDR3 has 14 residues. Germline assignment: CDR1 LNHDA and CDR2 SQIVND (reference sequence). The CDR3 protein is CASASAGFTDTQYF. The CDR3 nucleotides are TGTGCCAGCGCATCGGCAGGGTTCACAGATACGCAGTATTTT.

This clone has a single count. This chain joins TRBV7-2 and TRBJ1-5, with D possibly TRBD1 on 5 matching bases. The CDR3 has 16 amino acids. Germline V lookup: CDR1 SGHTA, CDR2 FQGNSA. V lost 3 bases and J 7 bases, leaving 19 bases between the germline ends. CDR3 nucleotides: TGTGCCAGCAGCTTTGGCGGCAGGGATTTACGACAGCCCCAGCATTTT. It is translated as CASSFGGRDLRQPQHF.

The rearrangement uses TRBV5-1 and TRBJ2-2; 7 nucleotides line up with TRBD2. The CDR3 covers 16 residues. Germline lookup yields CDR1 SGHRS and CDR2 YFSETQ. V lost 4 bases and J lost 1; bases outside the gene matches: 7. The CDR3 nucleotides read TGCGCCAGCAGCCCCGGCTCGGGAGGGAACACCGGGGAGCTGTTTTTT. Its protein product is CASSPGSGGNTGELFF.